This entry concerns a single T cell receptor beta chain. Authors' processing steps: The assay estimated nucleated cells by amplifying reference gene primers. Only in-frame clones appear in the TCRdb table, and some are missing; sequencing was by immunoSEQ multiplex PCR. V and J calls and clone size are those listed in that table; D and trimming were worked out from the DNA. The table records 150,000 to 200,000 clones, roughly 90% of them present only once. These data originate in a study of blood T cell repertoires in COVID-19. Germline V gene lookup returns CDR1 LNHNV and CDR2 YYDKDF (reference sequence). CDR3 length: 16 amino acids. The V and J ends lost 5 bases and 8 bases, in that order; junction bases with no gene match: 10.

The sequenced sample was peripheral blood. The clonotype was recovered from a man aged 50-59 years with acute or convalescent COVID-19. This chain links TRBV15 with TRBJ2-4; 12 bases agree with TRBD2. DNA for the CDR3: TGTGCCACCAGCCCCGGGCTAGCGGGAGGGAGGGACATTCAGTACTTC. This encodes CATSPGLAGGRDIQYF.